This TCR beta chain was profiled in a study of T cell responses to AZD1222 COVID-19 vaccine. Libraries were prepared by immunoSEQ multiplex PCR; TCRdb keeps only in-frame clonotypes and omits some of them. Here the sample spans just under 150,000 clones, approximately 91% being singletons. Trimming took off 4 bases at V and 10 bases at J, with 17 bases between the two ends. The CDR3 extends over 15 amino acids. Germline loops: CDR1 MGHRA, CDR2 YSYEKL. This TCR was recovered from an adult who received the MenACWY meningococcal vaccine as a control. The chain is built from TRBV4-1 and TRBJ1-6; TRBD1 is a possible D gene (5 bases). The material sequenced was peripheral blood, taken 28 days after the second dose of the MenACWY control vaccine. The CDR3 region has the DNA TGCGCCAGCAGCCTTGGGGGACCCCTGGGGTCACCCCTCCACTTT. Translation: CASSLGGPLGSPLHF.